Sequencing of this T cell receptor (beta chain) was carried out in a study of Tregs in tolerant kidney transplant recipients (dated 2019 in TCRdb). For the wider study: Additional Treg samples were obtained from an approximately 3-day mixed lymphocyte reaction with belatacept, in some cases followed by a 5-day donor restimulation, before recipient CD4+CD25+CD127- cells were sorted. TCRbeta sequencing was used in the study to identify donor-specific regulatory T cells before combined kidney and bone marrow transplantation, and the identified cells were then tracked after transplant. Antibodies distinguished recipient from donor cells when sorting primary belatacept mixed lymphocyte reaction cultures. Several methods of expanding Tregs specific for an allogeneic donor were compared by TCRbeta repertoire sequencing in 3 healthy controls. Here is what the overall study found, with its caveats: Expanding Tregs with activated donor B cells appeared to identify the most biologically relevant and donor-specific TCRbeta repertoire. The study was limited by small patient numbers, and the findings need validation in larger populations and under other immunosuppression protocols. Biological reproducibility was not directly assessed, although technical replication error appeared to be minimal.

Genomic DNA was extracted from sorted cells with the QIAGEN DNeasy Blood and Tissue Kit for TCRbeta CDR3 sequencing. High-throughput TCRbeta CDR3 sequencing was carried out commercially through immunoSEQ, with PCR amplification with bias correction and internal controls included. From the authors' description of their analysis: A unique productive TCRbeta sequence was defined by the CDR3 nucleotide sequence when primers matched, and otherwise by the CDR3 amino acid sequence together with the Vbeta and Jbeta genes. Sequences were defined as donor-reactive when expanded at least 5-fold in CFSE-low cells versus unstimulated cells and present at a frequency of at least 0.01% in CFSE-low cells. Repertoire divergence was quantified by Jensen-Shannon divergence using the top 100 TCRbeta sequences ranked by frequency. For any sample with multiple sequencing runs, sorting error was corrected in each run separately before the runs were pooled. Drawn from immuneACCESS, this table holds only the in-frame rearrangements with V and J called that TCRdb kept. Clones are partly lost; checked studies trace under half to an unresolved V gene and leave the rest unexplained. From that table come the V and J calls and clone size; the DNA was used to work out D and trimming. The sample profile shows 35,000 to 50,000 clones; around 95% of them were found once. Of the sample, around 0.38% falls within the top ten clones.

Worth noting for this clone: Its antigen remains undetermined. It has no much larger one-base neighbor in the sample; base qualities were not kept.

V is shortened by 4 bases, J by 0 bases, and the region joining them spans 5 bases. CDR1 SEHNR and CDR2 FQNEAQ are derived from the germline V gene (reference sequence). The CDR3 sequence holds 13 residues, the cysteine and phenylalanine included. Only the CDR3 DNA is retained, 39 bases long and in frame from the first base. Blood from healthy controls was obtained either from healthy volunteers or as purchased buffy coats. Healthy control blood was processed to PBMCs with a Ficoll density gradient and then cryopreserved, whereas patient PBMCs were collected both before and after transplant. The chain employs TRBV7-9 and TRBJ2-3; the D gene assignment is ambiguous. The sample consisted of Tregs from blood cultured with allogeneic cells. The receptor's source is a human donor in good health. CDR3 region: CASSSYSTDTQYF. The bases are TGTGCCAGCAGCTCCTACAGCACAGATACGCAGTATTTT.